This T cell receptor beta chain was obtained from a study of memory CD4+ T cells and cytomegalovirus serostatus. Study at large: Of the healthy Belgian adults, 9 were CMV seropositive and 24 seronegative. Study-wide results and limits: 67 of 164 known CMV-associated TCRbeta sequences appeared in CD4+ memory.

As to this clone: Its antigen is still unknown.

Single viable CD3+CD4+CD8-CD45RO+ cells were sorted as the memory CD4+ T cells. Profiling relied on immunoSEQ multiplex PCR, and the TCRdb table lists in-frame clones only, not all of them. The data contain 55,000 or so clones, around 83% of them seen just once; the ten biggest clones take up approximately 1.5%. The CDR3 spans 16 residues. CDR1 is SNHLY and CDR2 is FYNNEI in the germline V gene. V lost 6 bases to trimming and J lost 2 bases, with 20 bases between them. The V call is TRBV2, the J call TRBJ2-7, with a weak D call TRBD1 (6 bases). Source material: memory CD4+ T cells from blood. The TCR comes from an adult in good health and CMV-seropositive. CDR3 nucleotides: TGTGCCAGCAGGGACCCCGCCCAGGGACACCCCTACGAGCAGTACTTC. Translated: CASRDPAQGHPYEQYF. The full variable domain, rest sourced from reference TRBV2 and TRBJ2-7, is EPEVTQTPSHQVTQMGQEVILRCVPISNHLYFYWYRQILGQKVEFLVSFYNNEISEKSEIFDDQFSVERPDGSNFTLKIRSTKLEDSAMYFCASRDPAQGHPYEQYFGPGTRLTVT.